Below are 16 T cell receptor beta chains sequenced from a single sample in a study of T cell responses to AZD1222 COVID-19 vaccine. Repertoires were generated with immunoSEQ multiplex PCR, while TCRdb's copy carries only in-frame clones and drops some. The top ten hold 3% to 4% of the sample, which has around 130,000 clones, approximately 90% seen once. Sample: peripheral blood, taken 28 days after the second AZD1222 dose. Receptors were obtained from an adult who received the AZD1222 COVID-19 vaccine.

This clone was seen a few times. V and J are TRBV28 and TRBJ2-2, with D unresolved. This CDR3 is 16 amino acids long. The V gene lost 1 base and the J gene lost 0 bases, with 9 bases spanning the gap. The germline gives CDR1 MDHEN, CDR2 SYDVKM. For the CDR3, the DNA is TGTGCCAGCAGTTTATTCGCAGATACGAACACCGGGGAGCTGTTTTTT. Amino acids: CASSLFADTNTGELFF. The full variable domain, completed using reference TRBV28 and TRBJ2-2, is DVKVTQSSRYLVKRTGEKVFLECVQDMDHENMFWYRQDPGLGLRLIYFSYDVKMKEKGDIPEGYSVSREKKERFSLILESASTNQTSMYLCASSLFADTNTGELFFGEGSRLTVL.

This sequence joins TRBV6-2 or TRBV6-3 and TRBJ2-5; TRBD1 agrees at 7 bases. The germline gives CDR1 MNHEY, CDR2 SVGEGT. The CDR3 length is 15 residues. V lost 5 bases and J lost 4; bases outside the gene matches: 10. The CDR3 spells CASSTHDRVVETQYF. CDR3 DNA: TGTGCCAGCAGTACCCATGACAGGGTGGTAGAGACCCAGTACTTC.

V gene TRBV28 combines with J gene TRBJ1-5; D is unclear. Germline CDR1 is MDHEN and CDR2 is SYDVKM. The CDR3 runs 15 residues. Trimming cost V 6 bases and J 3 bases, with 15 bases left between them. CDR3 nucleotides: TGTGCCAGCAGAAGCCGCTTAAGCCCCAATCAGCCCCAGCATTTT. As protein: CASRSRLSPNQPQHF.

V gene TRBV10-1 combines with J gene TRBJ1-1; D is possibly TRBD1 (5 bases). Germline loops: CDR1 WNHNN, CDR2 SYGVQD (reference sequence). V lost 4 bases to trimming and J lost 1 base, with 7 bases between them. The CDR3 is 13 amino acids. CDR3 in amino acids: CASSVQENTEAFF. In nucleotides, the CDR3 is TGCGCCAGCAGTGTACAGGAGAACACTGAAGCTTTCTTT.

The genes are TRBV24-1 and TRBJ2-7, with unresolved D. Between the trimmed V and J ends, which lost 5 bases and 0 bases, there was a span of 7 bases. The CDR3 length is 13 residues. Germline values: CDR1 KGHDR, CDR2 SFDVKD. CDR3: CATSGAGSYEQYF. The CDR3 DNA is TGTGCCACCAGTGGAGCTGGCTCCTACGAGCAGTACTTC.

In its sample, this clone was seen a few times. This chain uses TRBV6-5 with TRBJ1-4; D gene uncertain. The V gene lost 6 bases and the J gene lost 6 bases, with 5 bases spanning the gap. The CDR3 is made up of 11 amino acids. The germline gives CDR1 MNHEY, CDR2 SVGAGI. Here the CDR3 reads CASRLDEKLFF. CDR3 DNA sequence: TGTGCCAGCAGGCTGGATGAAAAACTGTTTTTT.

Concerning this clone itself: An end of the junction does not agree with germline; a read error may underlie this. The chain uses TRBV4-1 and TRBJ2-3, with 7 bases matching TRBD2. The length of the CDR3 is 16 residues. The germline V gene has CDR1 MGHRA and CDR2 YSYEKL. CDR3 DNA sequence: TGCGCCAGCAGCCAGAGCGGAGGTGCGGGAGACCCTCGTGTTAAGTTT. Its protein is CASSQSGGAGDPRVKF.

The chain uses TRBV10-1 and TRBJ1-2; D unclear. Trimming left V 2 bases short and J 3 bases short, with 7 bases between. There are 13 residues in the CDR3. Per the germline V gene, CDR1 is WNHNN and CDR2 is SYGVQD (reference sequence). DNA for the CDR3: TGCGCCAGCAGTGAGAGGTCCGACTATGGCTACACCTTC. Translated: CASSERSDYGYTF.

V gene TRBV18 combines with J gene TRBJ1-3; possibly TRBD1 for D (5 bases). The CDR3 is 15 amino acids. Trimming took off 2 bases at V and 1 base at J, with 9 bases between the two ends. Per germline, CDR1 KGHSH and CDR2 LQKENI. The CDR3 region has the DNA TGTGCCAGCTCACCATGGACACTTTCTGGAAACACCATATATTTT. Protein: CASSPWTLSGNTIYF.

CDR3 in amino acids: CASSQPRDWRQETQYF. The CDR3 region has the DNA TGTGCCAGCAGCCAACCCCGGGACTGGAGACAAGAGACCCAGTACTTC. The chain is built from TRBV3-1 (or the pseudogene TRBV3-2) and TRBJ2-5; D might be TRBD2 (6 bases). Germline CDR1 is LGHDT and CDR2 is YNNKEL (reference sequence). Trimming took off 2 bases at V and 2 bases at J, with 15 bases between the two ends. This CDR3 has 16 residues.

This clone was seen only once. This chain joins TRBV24-1 and TRBJ2-3; D is perhaps TRBD1 (5 bases). The length of the CDR3 is 13 residues. Trimming pared 0 bases from V and 8 bases from J, leaving 8 bases between. CDR1 is KGHDR, CDR2 SFDVKD, per germline. The CDR3 here is CATSDLSGLTQYF. The CDR3 DNA reads as TGTGCCACCAGTGATTTGTCAGGGCTTACGCAGTATTTT.

The chain employs TRBV15 and TRBJ1-6; D is perhaps TRBD1 (5 bases). The CDR3 runs 15 residues. Germline assignment: CDR1 LNHNV and CDR2 YYDKDF (reference sequence). The V end was cut by 3 bases, the J end by 11 bases, with 17 bases between. Here the CDR3 reads CATSRGTAMGAPLHF. The CDR3 DNA sequence: TGTGCCACCAGCAGGGGGACGGCGATGGGGGCACCCCTCCACTTT.

This chain links TRBV9 with TRBJ1-3; the match to TRBD1 covers 7 bases. CDR3 length equals 17 residues. J was trimmed by 0 bases and V by 3 bases; bases with no gene match: 9. Germline lookup yields CDR1 SGDLS and CDR2 YYNGEE. The CDR3 reads CASSAGLTGSSGNTIYF. Here the CDR3 DNA reads TGTGCCAGCAGCGCGGGACTGACAGGGAGCTCTGGAAACACCATATATTTT.

The chain employs TRBV6-2 or TRBV6-3 and TRBJ1-5; weak D call: TRBD1 (6 bases). The germline CDR1 and CDR2 sequences are MNHEY and SVGEGT. The length of the CDR3 is 15 residues. The V and J ends lost 1 base and 3 bases respectively, with 10 bases between them. The CDR3 loop is CASSYWSGVNQPQHF. CDR3 in DNA: TGTGCCAGCAGTTACTGGTCAGGGGTCAATCAGCCCCAGCATTTT.

A few counts support this clone. The chain is built from TRBV5-1 and TRBJ1-1; a weak D match, TRBD1 (6 bases). Germline values: CDR1 SGHRS, CDR2 YFSETQ. Trimming stripped 0 bases from V and 0 bases from J, with 12 bases between. This CDR3 region has 16 residues. The CDR3 sequence: CASSLARGGMNTEAFF. CDR3 nucleotide sequence: TGCGCCAGCAGCTTGGCCAGGGGAGGAATGAACACTGAAGCTTTCTTT. Drawing the rest from reference TRBV5-1 and TRBJ1-1, the complete variable domain is KAGVTQTPRYLIKTRGQQVTLSCSPISGHRSVSWYQQTPGQGLQFLFEYFSETQRNKGNFPGRFSGRQFSNSRSEMNVSTLELGDSALYLCASSLARGGMNTEAFFGQGTRLTVV.

This sequence joins TRBV6-5 and TRBJ1-1; D is possibly TRBD1 (6 bases). The CDR3 extends over 12 amino acids. The germline V and J ends were trimmed by 4 bases and 8 bases, with 11 bases remaining between them. Germline CDR1 is MNHEY and CDR2 is SVGAGI. CDR3 residues: CASSSRQAEAFF. CDR3 bases: TGTGCCAGCAGTTCGCGACAGGCCGAAGCTTTCTTT.